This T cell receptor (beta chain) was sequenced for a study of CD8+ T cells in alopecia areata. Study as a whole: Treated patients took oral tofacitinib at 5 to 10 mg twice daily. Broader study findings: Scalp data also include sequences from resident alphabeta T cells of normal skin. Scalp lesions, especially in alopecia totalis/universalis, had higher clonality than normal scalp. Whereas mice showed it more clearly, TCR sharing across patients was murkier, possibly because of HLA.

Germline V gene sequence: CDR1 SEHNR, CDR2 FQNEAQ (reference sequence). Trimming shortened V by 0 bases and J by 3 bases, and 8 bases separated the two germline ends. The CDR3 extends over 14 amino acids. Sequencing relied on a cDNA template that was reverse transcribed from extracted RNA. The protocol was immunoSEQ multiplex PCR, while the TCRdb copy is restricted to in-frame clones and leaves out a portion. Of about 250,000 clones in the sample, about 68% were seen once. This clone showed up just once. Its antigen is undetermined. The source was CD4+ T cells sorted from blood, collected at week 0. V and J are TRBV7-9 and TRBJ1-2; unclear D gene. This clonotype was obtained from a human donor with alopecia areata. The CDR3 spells CASSLAGRDYGYTF. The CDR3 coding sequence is TGTGCCAGCAGCTTAGCAGGGCGCGACTATGGCTACACCTTC.